These 9 T cell receptor beta chains were sequenced from one sample in a study of tumor-infiltrating lymphocytes in oesophageal squamous cell carcinoma. TCRdb processed the PCR reads anew with MiXCR; each CDR3 protein has one entry. The data show around 23,000 distinct CDR3 sequences, roughly two fifths seen once. Sequences were obtained from esophageal tumor tissue. The source of these receptors is a male donor with esophageal squamous cell carcinoma.

The chain has TRBV7-2 and TRBJ2-5; TRBD2 matches 10 bases. The J call may be in error: the DNA end matches TRBJ2-7 better. The CDR3 is 17 residues long. Germline V gene lookup returns CDR1 SGHTA and CDR2 FQGNSA. The CDR3 DNA reads TGTGCCAGCAGCTCTAGCGGGAGTGCCCCGAGCTCCTACGAGCAGTACTTC. Amino acids: CASSSSGSAPSSYEQYF.

This clonotype appeared a few times. This chain joins TRBV7-6 and TRBJ2-6; D gene uncertain. The V and J ends lost 1 base and 2 bases respectively, with 9 bases between them. Germline V gives CDR1 SGHVS, CDR2 FNYEAQ. The CDR3 is 16 residues long. The CDR3 DNA sequence: TGTGCCAGCAGCTTAGGAGGAGCGACTGGGGCCAACGTCCTGACTTTC. This encodes CASSLGGATGANVLTF.

This clonotype has ten or more counts. V usage is TRBV19 and J usage is TRBJ1-1; maybe TRBD1 (6 bases). The germline V gene encodes CDR1 LNHDA and CDR2 SQIVND (reference sequence). V lost 4 bases, J lost 6 bases, and 12 bases lay in between. This CDR3 comprises 13 residues. CDR3 sequence reads: CASSRGLGAEAFF. For the CDR3, the DNA is TGTGCCAGTAGTAGGGGGCTCGGCGCTGAAGCTTTCTTT.

As for this clonotype: It may be a read error: a sequence one base away is much more abundant. The rearrangement joins TRBV2 to TRBJ2-3, with D possibly called TRBD1 or TRBD2 (6 bases each). V shed 5 bases and J shed 4 bases, with 13 bases lying between them. The CDR3 consists of 14 residues. CDR1 is SNHLY, CDR2 FYNNEI, per germline. Written as DNA, the CDR3 is TGTGCCAGCAGTCGGGGGCAGTACGCAGATACGCAGTATTTT. Amino acid sequence: CASSRGQYADTQYF.

Details on this clonotype: A read error is likely, as this CDR3 ends without the conserved phenylalanine or tryptophan. No DNA is shown, since the ends of the CDR3 on it are uncertain; the CDR3 is the one TCRdb lists. The chain links TRBV10-3 to TRBJ2-7; the table's D call, TRBD1, was not checked against the DNA. Germline-derived CDR1 and CDR2 are ENHRY and SYGVKD. A total of 17 residues make up the CDR3, ends included. This CDR3 is CASSQDRIPNYGYTFGS.

This clonotype was observed many times. The chain is built from TRBV6-1 and TRBJ2-3; D is possibly TRBD2 (7 bases). Looked up from germline, CDR1 is MNHNS and CDR2 is SASEGT. V lost 5 bases, J lost 5 bases, and 23 bases lay in between. The length of the CDR3 is 17 residues. CDR3 loop: CASSPQLGGAKRDTQYF. The DNA of the CDR3 is TGTGCCAGCAGTCCTCAGTTGGGGGGGGCTAAGAGAGATACGCAGTATTTT.

V and J are TRBV7-2 and TRBJ2-3, with TRBD1 matching over 10 bases. The better agreement between TRBJ2-7 and the DNA end casts doubt on the J call. The CDR3 length is 18 residues. Germline-derived CDR1 and CDR2 are SGHTA and FQGNSA. Here the CDR3 reads CASSLGPTPRTGGEEQYF. The DNA for the CDR3 is TGTGCCAGCAGCTTAGGCCCTACTCCCCGGACAGGGGGAGAGGAGCAGTACTTC.

This chain links TRBV7-2 with TRBJ2-1, with 13 nucleotides matching TRBD2. This CDR3 region has 15 residues. In germline, CDR1 is SGHTA, CDR2 FQGNSA. Trimming took 1 base from V and 8 from J; bases not matched to a gene: 2. CDR3 protein: CASSLGTSGSDEQFF. The CDR3 DNA reads as TGTGCCAGCAGCTTAGGGACTAGCGGGAGCGATGAGCAGTTCTTC.

This clonotype has more than one count but fewer than ten. A read error is likely, as this CDR3 ends without the conserved phenylalanine or tryptophan. Because the CDR3's place on the DNA is in doubt, the DNA is left out and the CDR3 is given as listed by TCRdb. The CDR3 is CASSSFRSQGKGYTFGS. The chain joins TRBV28 to TRBJ2-7; the table's D call TRBD1 went unverified against the DNA. Germline V gene sequence: CDR1 MDHEN, CDR2 SYDVKM. The CDR3 has 17 residues if both end residues are counted.